This TCR beta chain was retrieved from a study of T cell repertoires in cytomegalovirus infection. Study details: Evidence of both CMV infection and a matching HLA type came from public TCR beta signatures.

From the reads, TCRdb called clonotypes with MiXCR, one entry per CDR3 protein. Among about 51,000 distinct CDR3 sequences, about a fifth were seen once, and the ten largest hold roughly 29%. V was clipped by 3 bases and J by 7 bases, with 14 bases between them. The CDR3 runs 14 residues. Note on this clonotype: The antigen is undetermined.

The sequence was obtained from a human donor in good health (CMV status not recorded). Some clones in this sample may be carry-over from other donors' samples. Specimen: CD8+ T cells from cultured PBMCs, collected from culture after CMV antigen stimulation. The rearrangement links TRBV12-3 or TRBV12-4 to TRBJ2-3; maybe TRBD2 (5 bases). In DNA form, the CDR3 reads TGTGCCAGCAGTTTGGGTCAGCGGAGGTATACGCAGTATTTT. It yields the protein CASSLGQRRYTQYF.